This TCR beta chain was retrieved from a study of blood T cell repertoires in COVID-19. The germline CDR1 and CDR2 sequences are SGDLS and YYNGEE. J lost 4 bases, V lost 0 bases, and 4 bases had no gene match. CDR3 size: 15 residues. TCRdb's copy holds only in-frame clones and misses some; the assay was immunoSEQ multiplex PCR. This table has over 100,000 clones, around 86% appearing once. This sequence joins TRBV9 and TRBJ1-2; 9 bases are a match to TRBD1. The TCR originated in a man between 45 and 60 years old with active COVID-19. Specimen: peripheral blood. CDR3 loop: CASSVEGQGTYGYTF. CDR3 bases: TGTGCCAGCAGCGTAGAGGGACAGGGAACCTATGGCTACACCTTC.